The present T cell receptor beta chain was sequenced within a study of OX40 agonist ivuxolimab in advanced cancers. Findings of the study overall: Clonal expansion by week 6 occurred in CD4+ and CD8+ blood T cells (at 0.1 to 3.0 mg/kg).

As for this clone: Its antigen is unidentified.

Generated by immunoSEQ multiplex PCR, the TCRdb table keeps only in-frame clones and is missing some. This sample has roughly 76,000 clones, with roughly 87% found just once. Collection of blood occurred at baseline, at cycle 4 day 1, and at cycle 7 day 1. Trimming took 1 base from V and 4 from J; bases not matched to a gene: 12. The CDR3 is 18 amino acids. Germline V gene sequence: CDR1 GTSNPN, CDR2 SVGIG (reference sequence). This material consisted of CD4+ or CD8+ T cells sorted from blood, taken in a trial of the OX40 agonist ivuxolimab. The TCR comes from an adult with an advanced solid tumor such as melanoma, head and neck, liver or kidney cancer. The chain links TRBV30 to TRBJ2-6, with 8 bases fitting TRBD2. Here the CDR3 reads CAWSGASGYPGGANVLTF. DNA for the CDR3: TGTGCCTGGAGTGGGGCTAGCGGGTATCCCGGAGGGGCCAACGTCCTGACTTTC.